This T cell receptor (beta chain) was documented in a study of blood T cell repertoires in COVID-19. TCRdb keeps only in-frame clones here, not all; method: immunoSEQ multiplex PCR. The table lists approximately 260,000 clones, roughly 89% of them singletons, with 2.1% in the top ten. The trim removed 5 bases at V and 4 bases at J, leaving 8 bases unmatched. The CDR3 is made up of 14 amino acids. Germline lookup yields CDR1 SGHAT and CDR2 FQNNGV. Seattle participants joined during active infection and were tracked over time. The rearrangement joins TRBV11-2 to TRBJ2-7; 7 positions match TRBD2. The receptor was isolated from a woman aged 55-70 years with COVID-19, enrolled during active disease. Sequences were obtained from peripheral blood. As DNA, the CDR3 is TGTGCCAGCAGCCAGAGGGAGGGTAGATACGAGCAGTACTTC. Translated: CASSQREGRYEQYF.